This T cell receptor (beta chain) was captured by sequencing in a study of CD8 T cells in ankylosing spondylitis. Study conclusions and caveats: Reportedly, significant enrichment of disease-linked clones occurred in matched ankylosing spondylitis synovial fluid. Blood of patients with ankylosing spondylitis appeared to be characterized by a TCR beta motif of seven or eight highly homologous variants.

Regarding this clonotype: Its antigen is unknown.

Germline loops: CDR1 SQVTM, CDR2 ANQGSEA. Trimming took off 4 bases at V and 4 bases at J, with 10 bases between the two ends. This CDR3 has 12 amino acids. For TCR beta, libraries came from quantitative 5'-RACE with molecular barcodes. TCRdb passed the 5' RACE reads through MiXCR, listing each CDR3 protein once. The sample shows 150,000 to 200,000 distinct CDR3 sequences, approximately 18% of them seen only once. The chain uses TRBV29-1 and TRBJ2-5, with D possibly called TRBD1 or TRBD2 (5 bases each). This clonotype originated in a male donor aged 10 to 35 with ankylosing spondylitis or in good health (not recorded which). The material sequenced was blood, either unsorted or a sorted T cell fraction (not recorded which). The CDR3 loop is CSVVVGTETQYF. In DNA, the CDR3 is TGCAGCGTTGTTGTGGGGACAGAGACCCAGTACTTC.